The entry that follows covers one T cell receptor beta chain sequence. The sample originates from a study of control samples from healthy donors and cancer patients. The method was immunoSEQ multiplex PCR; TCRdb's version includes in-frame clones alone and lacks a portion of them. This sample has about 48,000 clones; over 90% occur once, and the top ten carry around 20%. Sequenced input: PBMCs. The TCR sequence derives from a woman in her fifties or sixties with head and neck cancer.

CDR3 nucleotide sequence: TGCGCCAGCAGCCTACAGGGAGGCCAGCCCCAGCATTTT. Encoded protein: CASSLQGGQPQHF. The V call is TRBV4-1, the J call TRBJ1-5; a weak D match, TRBD1 (6 bases). The V end was cut by 4 bases, the J end by 7 bases, with 11 bases between. Germline CDR1 reads MGHRA; CDR2 reads YSYEKL. This CDR3 spans 13 amino acids.